The rows below give T cell receptor beta chains drawn from one sample of a study of blood T cells in healthy people across ages. TCRdb used MiXCR to reprocess the 5' RACE reads, holding one entry per CDR3 protein. The sample yields about 1.4 million distinct CDR3 sequences, around 59% seen once. Source material: blood. All receptors come from a young man in good health. Each CDR3 is given without its conserved first and last residue. The D gene is left open where the match is weak.

.,TRBJ2-7,14,TRBV7-9,ASSLGLGQGTYEQY
.,TRBJ1-1,13,TRBV20-1,SASHGTLMNTEAF
.,TRBJ2-7,10,TRBV24-1,ATSDGSYEQY
.,TRBJ1-4,13,TRBV6-1,ASSDFGNGPQKLF
.,TRBJ2-1,13,TRBV20-1,SASLTRFVINEQF
.,.,9,TRBV20-1,SARRVNEQY
.,TRBJ2-3,12,TRBV7-2,ASSGGRAPDTQY
.,TRBJ2-7,11,TRBV4-2,ASSQGELYEQY
.,TRBJ2-7,11,TRBV15,ATSHEVDYEQY
.,TRBJ2-7,12,TRBV5-1,ASRRDSLSYEQY
.,TRBJ2-7,9,TRBV10-3,ATRLVDEQY
.,TRBJ2-7,12,TRBV7-9,ASSLGQTPYEQY
.,TRBJ1-4,13,TRBV5-1,ASSLDHGHNEKLF
TRBD2,TRBJ2-1,15,TRBV6-6,ASSYYSGGSSYNEQF
TRBD1,TRBJ2-7,12,TRBV7-9,ASSRTTGEYEQY
.,TRBJ2-1,14,TRBV7-6,ASSLKAGLLINEQF
TRBD1,TRBJ2-3,14,TRBV14,ASSQIPGQGEDTQY
.,TRBJ2-7,12,TRBV28,ASSLLRTVYEQY
.,TRBJ1-4,13,TRBV5-5,ASSLMTETNEKLF
.,TRBJ2-1,12,TRBV4-1,ASSQVHRYNEQF
.,TRBJ1-1,10,TRBV20-1,SASDGNTEAF
.,TRBJ1-2,13,TRBV7-9,ASRISVAGSHGYT
TRBD1,TRBJ2-7,11,TRBV29-1,SVRQGGSYGQY
TRBD2,TRBJ2-5,13,TRBV29-1,SVIRLAGVQETQY
TRBD2,TRBJ2-5,13,TRBV5-1,ASSPTSGGPETQY
.,TRBJ2-1,14,TRBV6-1,ASSDAAAQDYNEQF
.,TRBJ2-5,11,TRBV29-1,SVEIPNQETQY
TRBD1,TRBJ2-1,12,TRBV4-3,ASSQDRGGLEQF
.,TRBJ2-1,10,TRBV6-6,ASSGGMGEQF
.,TRBJ2-3,13,TRBV18,ASSRDRKHTDTQY
.,TRBJ1-2,10,TRBV16,ASSRQSYGYT
TRBD1,TRBJ1-5,13,TRBV4-3,ASSQERGPDQPQH
TRBD2,TRBJ2-3,18,TRBV7-2,ASSLVGGGLLPSSTDTQY
.,.,11,TRBV6-2/TRBV6-3,ASSYSSWETQY
.,TRBJ2-7,14,TRBV4-2,ASSQVLLVRGYEQY
.,TRBJ1-1,12,TRBV14,ASSQVLGVSEAF
.,TRBJ1-5,13,TRBV20-1,SARDRKGSNQPQH
.,TRBJ2-5,8,TRBV2,ASELLTQY
TRBD2,TRBJ2-1,14,TRBV5-1,ASSLVASGSFNEQF
.,TRBJ1-5,15,TRBV2,ASELSGQATNNQPQH
.,TRBJ2-3,14,TRBV12-3/TRBV12-4,ASSEGLGTFTDTQY
.,TRBJ2-3,11,TRBV29-1,RGGGLSTDTQY
.,TRBJ2-1,11,TRBV2,ASTRDRYNEQF
TRBD2,.,14,TRBV25-1,ASNLAFKRGYYEQY
.,TRBJ2-5,13,TRBV4-1,ASSQDGPVQETQY
TRBD1,TRBJ1-1,13,TRBV7-2,ASSLDRGTDTEAF
.,.,11,TRBV7-2,ASSSWGRYEQY
TRBD1,TRBJ2-7,12,TRBV27,ASSSKQGAHEQY
.,TRBJ2-7,12,TRBV5-1,ASSLGLTPREQY
TRBD2,TRBJ2-1,13,TRBV4-2,ASSQERESYNEQF
.,TRBJ2-2,12,TRBV7-9,ASSLAGESGELF
TRBD1,TRBJ2-7,15,TRBV5-1,ASSLAGSGTGMYEQY
.,TRBJ2-5,12,TRBV11-2,ASSLGPQLETQY
.,TRBJ2-1,10,TRBV4-1,ASSQGVREQF
TRBD2,.,10,TRBV5-8,ASMRGNYEQY
.,TRBJ2-7,11,TRBV20-1,SASLPAAYEQY
.,TRBJ1-1,14,TRBV20-1,SARALTREMNTEAF
.,TRBJ2-7,15,TRBV27,ASSLWATPRDSYEQY
TRBD1,TRBJ2-5,11,TRBV5-5,ASRMGQQETQY